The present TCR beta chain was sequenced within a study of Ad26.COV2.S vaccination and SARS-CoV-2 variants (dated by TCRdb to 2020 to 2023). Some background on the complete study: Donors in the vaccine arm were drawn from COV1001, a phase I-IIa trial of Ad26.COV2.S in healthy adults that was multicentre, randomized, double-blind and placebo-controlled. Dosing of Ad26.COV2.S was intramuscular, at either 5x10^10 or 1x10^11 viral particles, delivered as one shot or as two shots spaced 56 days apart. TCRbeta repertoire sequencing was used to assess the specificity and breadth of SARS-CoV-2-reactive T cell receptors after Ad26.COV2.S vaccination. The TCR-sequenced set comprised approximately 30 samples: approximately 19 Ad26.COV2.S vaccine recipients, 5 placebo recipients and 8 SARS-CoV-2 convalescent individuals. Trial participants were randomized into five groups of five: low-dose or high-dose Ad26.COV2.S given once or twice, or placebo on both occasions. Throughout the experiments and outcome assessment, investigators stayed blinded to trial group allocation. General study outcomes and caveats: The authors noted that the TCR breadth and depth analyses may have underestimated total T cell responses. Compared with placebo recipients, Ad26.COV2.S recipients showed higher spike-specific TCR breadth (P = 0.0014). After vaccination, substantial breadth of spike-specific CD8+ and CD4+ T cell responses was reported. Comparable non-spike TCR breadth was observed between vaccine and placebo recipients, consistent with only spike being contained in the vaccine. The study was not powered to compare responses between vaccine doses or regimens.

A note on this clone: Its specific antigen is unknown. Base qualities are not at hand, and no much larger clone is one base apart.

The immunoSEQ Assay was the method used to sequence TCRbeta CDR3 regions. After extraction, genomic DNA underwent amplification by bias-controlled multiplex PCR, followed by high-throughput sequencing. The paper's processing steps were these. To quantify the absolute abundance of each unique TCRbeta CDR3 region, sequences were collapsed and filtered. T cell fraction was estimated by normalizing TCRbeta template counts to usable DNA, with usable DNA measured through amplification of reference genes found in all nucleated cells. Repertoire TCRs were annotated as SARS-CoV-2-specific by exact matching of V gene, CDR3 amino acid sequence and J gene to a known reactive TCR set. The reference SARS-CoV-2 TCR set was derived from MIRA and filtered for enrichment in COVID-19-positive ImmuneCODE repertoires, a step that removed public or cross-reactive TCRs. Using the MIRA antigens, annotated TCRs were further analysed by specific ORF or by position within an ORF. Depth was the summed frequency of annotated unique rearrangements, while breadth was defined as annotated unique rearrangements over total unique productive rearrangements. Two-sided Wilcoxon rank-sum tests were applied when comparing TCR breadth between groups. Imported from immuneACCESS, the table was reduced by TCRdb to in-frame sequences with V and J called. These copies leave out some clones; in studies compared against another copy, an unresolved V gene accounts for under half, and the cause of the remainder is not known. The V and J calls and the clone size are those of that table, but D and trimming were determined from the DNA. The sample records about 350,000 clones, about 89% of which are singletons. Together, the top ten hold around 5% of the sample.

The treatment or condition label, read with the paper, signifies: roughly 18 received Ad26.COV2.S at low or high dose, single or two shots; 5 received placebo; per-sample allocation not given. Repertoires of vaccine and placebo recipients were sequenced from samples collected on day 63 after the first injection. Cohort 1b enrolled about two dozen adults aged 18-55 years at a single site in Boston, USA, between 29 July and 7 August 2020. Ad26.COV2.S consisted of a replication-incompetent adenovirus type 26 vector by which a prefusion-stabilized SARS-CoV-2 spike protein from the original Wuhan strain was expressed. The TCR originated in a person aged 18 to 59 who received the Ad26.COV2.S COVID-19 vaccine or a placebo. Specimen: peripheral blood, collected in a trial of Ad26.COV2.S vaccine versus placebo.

The nucleotides are TGTGCCAGTAGTACTCAGGGTAAAAACTATGGCTACACCTTC. Its protein is CASSTQGKNYGYTF. The receptor chain draws on TRBV19 and TRBJ1-2; TRBD1 is perhaps the D gene, given 5 matching bases. The CDR3 starts with the cysteine, ends with the phenylalanine, and has 14 residues. Solely the CDR3 DNA is kept, with 42 bases framed from the first base. CDR1 and CDR2 were assigned from the germline V gene (reference sequence) as LNHDA and SQIVND. V and J are truncated by 4 bases and 2 bases respectively, leaving an intervening sequence of 11 bases.